A selection of T cell receptor beta chains follows, all from one sample in a study of blood T cell repertoires in COVID-19. Clones were sequenced by immunoSEQ multiplex PCR, and TCRdb holds only the in-frame ones, with some missing. The data contain some 120,000 clones, approximately 80% of them singletons. Sequencing was carried out using peripheral blood. These receptors were collected from a human donor in a cohort sampled during active COVID-19. Each CDR3 is given with its conserved first and last residue. Fields, in order: V gene, clone size, CDR3 protein. Clone size is given for some rows only: seen once, a few or many times, or a class if the clone is expanded.

TRBV19 | . | CASSVSTSGSHEQYF
TRBV7-9 | . | CASSLIAGTGELFF
TRBV7-9 | . | CASSLNAGNTEAFF
TRBV11-3 | . | CASSLDPDRYEQYF
TRBV29-1 | . | CSATGVNTEAFF
TRBV10-1 | . | CASSPGLAQQYF
TRBV5-1 | . | CASSQPDIGTEAFF
TRBV27 | . | CASSSASGTGEQYF
TRBV30 | . | CAWDEGTLYEQYF
TRBV6-2/TRBV6-3 | . | CASSSPPLETQYF
TRBV28 | . | CASSFRQGDGYTF
TRBV10-2 | . | CASTGDSYTEAFF
TRBV5-6 | . | CASSSTGGNYGYTF
TRBV7-2 | few | CASSFSGDYEQYF
TRBV7-9 | once | CASSRTWDGGDYNEQFF
TRBV6-5 | . | CASSYSTGFREQFF
TRBV27 | . | CASSRGQGAKTQYF
TRBV6-6 | . | CASSYAEGQGGGYTF
TRBV28 | . | CASRGGRNTGELFF
TRBV12-3/TRBV12-4 | . | CASSFGQGLEQYF
TRBV7-9 | . | CASSLTTRQGGGYTF
TRBV20-1 | few | CSASGLAGVLSYEQYF
TRBV7-6 | . | CASSLGGGGADTQYF
TRBV28 | . | CASSPSRQGNSPLHF
TRBV7-6 | . | CASSYSDRGRLYEQYF
TRBV12-5 | few | CASGLQRDFYEQYF
TRBV24-1 | . | CATSSGGVYGYTF
TRBV3-1/TRBV3-2 | . | CASSLRGRGTYNEQFF
TRBV30 | . | CAWSDELGTIYF
TRBV7-8 | . | CASSLRQGDYGYTF
TRBV2 | . | CASNSLAGGQDTQYF
TRBV11-3 | . | CASSAGLGYEQYF
TRBV18 | . | CASSLRGEREQYF
TRBV2 | . | CASQDAGQGYGYTF
TRBV5-6 | . | CASSLTLNTGELFF
TRBV15 | few | CATSRDTGKTEAFF
TRBV19 | . | CASSIVRDTEAFF
TRBV5-5 | . | CASSSTRRGRVEGYTF
TRBV15 | . | CATSRDLANSPKETQYF
TRBV2 | . | CASRKAGGHEQYF
TRBV5-6 | once | CASSFETSGSYEQYF
TRBV29-1 | . | CSVEAQGEETQYF
TRBV11-2 | . | CASSPGPDGIYEQYF
TRBV30 | . | CAWMESYEQYF
TRBV7-9 | few | CASSLGTGGNEQYF
TRBV5-4 | . | CASSRDTSPGNTIYF